This is a list of T cell receptor beta chains from one sample in a study of OX40 agonist ivuxolimab in advanced cancers. Repertoires were generated with immunoSEQ multiplex PCR, while TCRdb's copy carries only in-frame clones and drops some. The table records about 76,000 clones, about 82% of them present only once. The specimen was CD4+ or CD8+ T cells sorted from blood, collected in a trial of the OX40 agonist ivuxolimab. Receptors were obtained from an adult with an advanced solid tumor such as melanoma, head and neck, liver or kidney cancer. Each CDR3 is given with its conserved first and last residue. A D gene is named only where the DNA matches it firmly. Clone size appears in some rows only: once, few, many, or a class for an expanded clone.

d_gene	v_gene	abundance	j_gene	CDR3nt	CDR3aa
NA	TRBV7-2	NA	TRBJ2-2	TGTGCCAGCACCCCGGGACTTAAGAACACCGGGGAGCTGTTTTTT	CASTPGLKNTGELFF
TRBD1	TRBV28	few	TRBJ1-2	TGTGCCAGCAGTTATGGGGCCAGGGGGCGAAATGGCTACACCTTC	CASSYGARGRNGYTF
TRBD1	TRBV12-5	NA	TRBJ1-6	TGTGCTAGTGGTTCCGGACAGGGCTATAATTCACCCCTCCACTTT	CASGSGQGYNSPLHF
NA	TRBV5-6	once	TRBJ1-4	TGTGCCAGCAGCTTGGCAGGGACTGGAATACGGGAAAAACTGTTTTTT	CASSLAGTGIREKLFF
NA	TRBV12-1	NA	TRBJ2-1	TGTGCCAGCAGCTTTGTAGGTCGGCGGGGCGGCGGGAATGAGCAGTTCTTC	CASSFVGRRGGGNEQFF
NA	TRBV11-1	NA	TRBJ1-2	TGTGCCAGCAGCTCGGACGGGGTCTATGGCTACACCTTC	CASSSDGVYGYTF
NA	TRBV7-3	once	TRBJ2-2	TGTGCCAGCAGCCGCCTCGGGTCATGGAACACCGGGGAGCTGTTTTTT	CASSRLGSWNTGELFF
NA	TRBV6-5	NA	TRBJ1-6	TGTGCCAGCAGAGACACCACACGGAATTCACCCCTCCACTTT	CASRDTTRNSPLHF
TRBD2	TRBV7-3	NA	TRBJ2-2	TGTGCCAGCAGCTCCATAGCGGGGGGGCTTCCCGGGGAGCTGTTTTTT	CASSSIAGGLPGELFF
NA	TRBV7-2	NA	TRBJ2-3	TGTGCCAGCAGCAGATGGACAGAGGATACGCAGTATTTT	CASSRWTEDTQYF
NA	TRBV9	once	TRBJ2-3	TGTGCCAGCAGCGATGCCTCAGTCACAGATACGCAGTATTTT	CASSDASVTDTQYF